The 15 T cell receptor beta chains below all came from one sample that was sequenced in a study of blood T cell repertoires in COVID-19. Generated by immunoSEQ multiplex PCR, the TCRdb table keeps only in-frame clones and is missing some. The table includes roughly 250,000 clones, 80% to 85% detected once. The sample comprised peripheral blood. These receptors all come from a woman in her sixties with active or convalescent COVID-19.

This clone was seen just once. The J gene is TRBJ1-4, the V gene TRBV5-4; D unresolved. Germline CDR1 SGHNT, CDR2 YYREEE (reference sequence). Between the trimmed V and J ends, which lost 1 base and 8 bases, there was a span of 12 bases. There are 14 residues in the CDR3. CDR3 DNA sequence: TGTGCCAGCAGCTTGCGGGGAGGTGGGGAAAAACTGTTTTTT. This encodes CASSLRGGGEKLFF.

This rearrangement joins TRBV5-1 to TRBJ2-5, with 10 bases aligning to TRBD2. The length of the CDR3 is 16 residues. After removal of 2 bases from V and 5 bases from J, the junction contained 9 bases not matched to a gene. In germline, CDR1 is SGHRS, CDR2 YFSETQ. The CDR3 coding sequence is TGCGCCAGCAGCTTTGGAGCGGGGGGGATTTTGGAGACCCAGTACTTC. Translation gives CASSFGAGGILETQYF.

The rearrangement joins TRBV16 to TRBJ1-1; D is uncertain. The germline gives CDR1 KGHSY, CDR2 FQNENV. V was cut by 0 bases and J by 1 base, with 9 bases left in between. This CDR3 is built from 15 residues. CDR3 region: CASSQSLPPNTEAFF. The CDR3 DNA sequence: TGTGCCAGCAGCCAATCACTCCCCCCGAACACTGAAGCTTTCTTT.

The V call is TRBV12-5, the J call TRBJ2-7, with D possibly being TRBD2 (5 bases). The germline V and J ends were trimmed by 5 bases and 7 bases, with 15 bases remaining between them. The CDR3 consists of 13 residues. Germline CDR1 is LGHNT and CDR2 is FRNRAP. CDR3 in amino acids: CASGRPEPGEQYF. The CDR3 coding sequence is TGTGCTAGTGGTCGACCTGAACCGGGGGAGCAGTACTTC.

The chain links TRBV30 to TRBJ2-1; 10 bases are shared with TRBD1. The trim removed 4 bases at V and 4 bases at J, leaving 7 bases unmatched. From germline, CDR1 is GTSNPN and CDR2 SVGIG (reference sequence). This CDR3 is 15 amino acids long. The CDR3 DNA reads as TGTGCCTGGACCGAAGGACAGGGGGGTTACAATGAGCAGTTCTTC. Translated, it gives CAWTEGQGGYNEQFF.

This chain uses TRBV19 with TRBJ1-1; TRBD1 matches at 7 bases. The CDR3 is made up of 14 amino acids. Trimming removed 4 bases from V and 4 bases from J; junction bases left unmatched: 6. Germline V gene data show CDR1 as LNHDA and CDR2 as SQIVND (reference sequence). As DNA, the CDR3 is TGTGCCAGTAGTACCCCCGGGACAGCCACTGAAGCTTTCTTT. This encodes CASSTPGTATEAFF.

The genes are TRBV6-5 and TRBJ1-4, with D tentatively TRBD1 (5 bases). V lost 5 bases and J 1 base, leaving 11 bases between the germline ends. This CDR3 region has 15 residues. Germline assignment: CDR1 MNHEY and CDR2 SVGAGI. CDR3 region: CASSPQGGTNEKLFF. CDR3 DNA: TGTGCCAGCAGTCCCCAGGGCGGAACTAATGAAAAACTGTTTTTT.

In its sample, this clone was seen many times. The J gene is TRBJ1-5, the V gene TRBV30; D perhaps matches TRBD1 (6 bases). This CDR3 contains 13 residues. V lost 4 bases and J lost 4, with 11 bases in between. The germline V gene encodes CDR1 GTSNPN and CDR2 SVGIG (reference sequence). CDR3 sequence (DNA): TGTGCCTGGACGGGGGGCCCTAATCAGCCCCAGCATTTT. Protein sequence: CAWTGGPNQPQHF. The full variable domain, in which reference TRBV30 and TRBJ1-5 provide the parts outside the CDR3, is SQTIHQWPATLVQPVGSPLSLECTVEGTSNPNLYWYRQAAGRGLQLLFYSVGIGQISSEVPQNLSASRPQDRQFILSSKKLLLSDSGFYLCAWTGGPNQPQHFGDGTRLSIL.

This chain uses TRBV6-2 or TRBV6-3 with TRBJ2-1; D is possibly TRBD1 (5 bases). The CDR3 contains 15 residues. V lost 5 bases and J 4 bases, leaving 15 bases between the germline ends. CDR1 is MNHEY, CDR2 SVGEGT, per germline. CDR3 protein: CASSLQGEPYNEQFF. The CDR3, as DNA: TGTGCCAGCAGTCTACAAGGGGAACCTTACAATGAGCAGTTCTTC.

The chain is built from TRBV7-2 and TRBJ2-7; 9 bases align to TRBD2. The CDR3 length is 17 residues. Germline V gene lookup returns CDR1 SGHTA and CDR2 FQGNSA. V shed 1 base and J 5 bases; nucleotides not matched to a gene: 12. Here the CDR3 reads CASSLGLGVAGAHEQYF. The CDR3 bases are TGTGCCAGCAGCTTAGGACTCGGGGTAGCGGGGGCACACGAGCAGTACTTC.

DNA for the CDR3: TGTGCCAGCAGCCCGGGACAGGGGAGATCCGGGGAGCTGTTTTTT. Residues: CASSPGQGRSGELFF. The V and J genes are TRBV7-6 and TRBJ2-2; TRBD1 matches 10 bases. Trimming at V came to 5 bases and at J to 6 bases, leaving 6 bases not matched to a gene. The CDR3 is 15 residues long. CDR1 is SGHVS and CDR2 is FNYEAQ in the germline V gene.

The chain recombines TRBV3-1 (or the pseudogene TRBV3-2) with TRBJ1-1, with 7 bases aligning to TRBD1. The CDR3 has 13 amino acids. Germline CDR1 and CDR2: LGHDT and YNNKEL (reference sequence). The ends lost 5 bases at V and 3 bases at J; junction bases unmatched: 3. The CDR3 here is CASSGQVHTEAFF. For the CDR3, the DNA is TGTGCCAGCAGCGGACAGGTCCACACTGAAGCTTTCTTT.

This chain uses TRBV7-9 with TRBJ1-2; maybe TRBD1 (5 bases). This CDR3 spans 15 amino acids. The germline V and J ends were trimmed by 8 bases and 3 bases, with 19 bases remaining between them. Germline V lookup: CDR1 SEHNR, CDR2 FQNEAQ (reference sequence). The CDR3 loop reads CASDDRGGSYYGYTF. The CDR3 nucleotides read TGTGCCAGCGACGACCGGGGGGGATCGTACTATGGCTACACCTTC.

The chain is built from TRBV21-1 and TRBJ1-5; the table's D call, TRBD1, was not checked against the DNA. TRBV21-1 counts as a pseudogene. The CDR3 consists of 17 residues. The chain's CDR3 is CASSKASDRASNQPQHF. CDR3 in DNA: TGTGCCAGCAGCAAAGCTTCGGACAGGGCCAGCAATCAGCCCCAGCATTTT.

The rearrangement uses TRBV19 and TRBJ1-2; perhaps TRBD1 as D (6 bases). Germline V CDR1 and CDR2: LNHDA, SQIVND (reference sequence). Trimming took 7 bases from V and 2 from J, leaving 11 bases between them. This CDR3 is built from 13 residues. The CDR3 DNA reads TGTGCCAGTATTCCGAGGGGGAACTATGGCTACACCTTC. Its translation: CASIPRGNYGYTF.